These 17 T cell receptor beta chains came from one sample sequenced in a study of vaccination and CD4 T cells after COVID-19. The antigens for these receptors are not known. Time point indicated: late sampling 161 to 241 days after vaccination in three convalescent patients. The treatment was: approximately 9-day PBMC culture with coronavirus spike peptide pools or control peptides (ViraFEST assay). Sequencing of DNA taken from cultured CD4+ T cells relied on the Oncomine TCR Beta short-read assay. TCRdb redid the calling of the PCR reads with MiXCR, one entry per CDR3 protein. Among about 24,000 distinct CDR3 sequences listed, 40% to 55% were seen once. Sample: CD4+ T cells from blood, cultured in vitro, taken about 7 months after SARS-CoV-2 vaccination. These receptors all come from a human donor who had recovered from COVID-19.

This clonotype has just a few counts. The chain combines TRBV6-1 with TRBJ2-7, with a tentative D call TRBD1 (5 bases). The ends were cut back, 6 bases at V and 5 bases at J, with 8 bases in the middle. This CDR3 spans 11 amino acids. CDR1 and CDR2 from the germline V gene are MNHNS and SASEGT. Here the CDR3 reads CASRGPDEQYF. The CDR3 DNA is TGTGCCAGCAGGGGGCCTGACGAGCAGTACTTC.

By sample share, this clonotype is medium-sized. The rearrangement uses TRBV5-4 and TRBJ2-7; D is unresolved. The CDR3 has 14 amino acids. Germline CDR1 and CDR2: SGHNT and YYREEE (reference sequence). Trimming pared 4 bases from V and 6 bases from J, leaving 17 bases between. The CDR3 spells CASSPQQAPGEQYF. CDR3 nucleotide sequence: TGTGCCAGCAGCCCCCAGCAGGCCCCGGGCGAGCAGTACTTC.

The chain is built from TRBV25-1 and TRBJ2-3; 7 nucleotides match TRBD2. The CDR3 has 14 amino acids. Germline CDR1 reads MGHDK; CDR2 reads SYGVNS. Trimming took 8 bases from V and 0 from J; bases not matched to a gene: 5. As DNA, the CDR3 is TGTGCCAGCGGCACTAGCGCGAGCACAGATACGCAGTATTTT. Translated, it gives CASGTSASTDTQYF.

Only a few counts were recorded for this clonotype. The V and J genes are TRBV19 and TRBJ1-5; D unclear. Per the germline V gene, CDR1 is LNHDA and CDR2 is SQIVND (reference sequence). V was cut by 4 bases and J by 2 bases, with 12 bases left in between. The CDR3 covers 15 residues. CDR3 sequence (DNA): TGTGCCAGTAGTAACCGGGGTTCGGGCAATCAGCCCCAGCATTTT. Amino acids: CASSNRGSGNQPQHF.

There are a few counts of this clonotype. The gene calls are TRBV20-1 and TRBJ1-5, with D hard to call. The germline gives CDR1 DFQATT, CDR2 SNEGSKA (reference sequence). The CDR3 contains 15 residues. Trimming left V 5 bases short and J 0 bases short, with 14 bases between. The CDR3 DNA reads TGCAGTGCTGCCCCCACCGGGATTAGCAATCAGCCCCAGCATTTT. The encoded protein is CSAAPTGISNQPQHF.

The rearrangement uses TRBV6-2 or TRBV6-3 and TRBJ2-7; D might be TRBD1 or TRBD2, each matching 5 bases. V gave up 8 bases and J gave up 2 bases, with 13 bases separating them. Germline V gene lookup returns CDR1 MNHEY and CDR2 SVGEGT. The CDR3 runs 13 residues. The CDR3 region is CASAGSGAYEQYF. The CDR3 DNA reads TGTGCCAGCGCAGGGAGTGGGGCCTACGAGCAGTACTTC.

The chain joins TRBV20-1 to TRBJ1-1; D uncertain. Germline CDR1 is DFQATT and CDR2 is SNEGSKA (reference sequence). There are 12 residues in the CDR3. V lost 0 bases to trimming and J lost 4 bases, with 6 bases between them. The CDR3 protein is CSAREGSTEAFF. Written as DNA, the CDR3 is TGCAGTGCTAGAGAGGGGAGCACTGAAGCTTTCTTT.

The rearrangement uses TRBV2 and TRBJ2-3; TRBD1 aligns across 7 bases. V shed 6 bases, J shed 8 bases, and the junction held 11 bases outside the gene matches. Per germline, CDR1 SNHLY and CDR2 FYNNEI. This CDR3 contains 14 residues. The CDR3 spells CASRRGQGQGTQYF. CDR3 DNA: TGTGCCAGCAGAAGGGGGCAGGGTCAAGGTACGCAGTATTTT.

This clonotype was detected a few times. The chain recombines TRBV20-1 with TRBJ1-1; no definite D call. Germline CDR1 reads DFQATT; CDR2 reads SNEGSKA (reference sequence). V was trimmed by 4 bases and J by 1 base, leaving 13 bases between them. CDR3 size: 14 residues. The CDR3 region is CSANLRDWNTEAFF. As DNA, the CDR3 is TGCAGTGCTAACCTCCGTGATTGGAACACTGAAGCTTTCTTT.

The chain has TRBV6-1 and TRBJ1-2; 12 bases match TRBD1. Germline V gene data show CDR1 as MNHNS and CDR2 as SASEGT. V dropped 6 bases and J dropped 6; count of bases not matched to a gene: 2. CDR3 length: 13 residues. DNA for the CDR3: TGTGCCAGCAGACGGGACAGGGGGCATGGCTACACCTTC. Encoded protein: CASRRDRGHGYTF.

V usage is TRBV24-1 and J usage is TRBJ2-3, with D perhaps matching TRBD2 (7 bases). The CDR3 has 16 residues. CDR1 and CDR2 (germline): KGHDR, SFDVKD. The germline V and J ends were trimmed by 3 bases and 6 bases, with 18 bases remaining between them. CDR3 DNA sequence: TGTGCCACCAGTGATCCCCCTAGGGGGGGGCAGGATACGCAGTATTTT. It specifies CATSDPPRGGQDTQYF.

This clonotype was detected only a few times. The chain links TRBV6-1 to TRBJ1-6, with D tentatively TRBD1 (6 bases). The CDR3 is 19 residues long. The V gene lost 2 bases and the J gene lost 0 bases, with 17 bases spanning the gap. The germline V gene has CDR1 MNHNS and CDR2 SASEGT. DNA for the CDR3: TGTGCCAGCAGTGAACACGCTAGGGACAAGAGCTCCTATAATTCACCCCTCCACTTT. Translated, it gives CASSEHARDKSSYNSPLHF.

Relative to its sample, this clonotype is medium-sized (0.01 to 0.1%). This chain connects TRBV28 to TRBJ1-2; D is perhaps TRBD1 (5 bases). The V end lost 6 bases, the J end lost 4 bases, and 9 bases lay between the germline ends. The CDR3 has 12 amino acids. The germline CDR1 and CDR2 sequences are MDHEN and SYDVKM. The CDR3 nucleotides are TGTGCCAGCAGCTTAGACAGCTATGGCTACACCTTC. Translated, it gives CASSLDSYGYTF.

The chain is built from TRBV15 and TRBJ1-3; possible D gene TRBD1, 6 bases. Germline CDR1 LNHNV, CDR2 YYDKDF (reference sequence). This CDR3 region has 15 residues. V lost 1 base to trimming and J lost 2 bases, with 9 bases between them. CDR3 DNA: TGTGCCACCAGCAGAGGTCCAGGGGCTGGAAACACCATATATTTT. It translates to CATSRGPGAGNTIYF.

Concerning this clonotype itself: At one of its ends the junction is not consistent with the germline gene, which may arise from a read error. J is TRBJ2-3 and V is TRBV7-9; possible D gene TRBD1, 6 bases. Germline CDR1 is SEHNR and CDR2 is FQNEAQ (reference sequence). There are 13 residues in the CDR3. DNA of the CDR3: TGTGCCAGCAGCTTAGCGTCTGAACAGGGTGTGGATTTT. This gives the protein CASSLASEQGVDF.

This clonotype appeared a few times. The V and J genes are TRBV11-2 and TRBJ1-6; D not certain. Germline CDR1 and CDR2: SGHAT and FQNNGV. Deletions cut 5 bases from V and 14 bases from J, with 10 bases between. The CDR3 runs 11 residues. The CDR3 region is CASSATATLHF. CDR3 sequence (DNA): TGTGCCAGCAGCGCGACCGCAACCCTCCACTTT.

J is TRBJ1-1 and V is TRBV27; D not certain. V was cut by 5 bases and J by 1 base, with 11 bases left in between. The CDR3 runs 14 residues. CDR1 and CDR2 from the germline V gene are MNHEY and SMNVEV (reference sequence). The CDR3 spells CASSIRRGNTEAFF. CDR3 DNA: TGTGCCAGCAGTATAAGACGGGGGAACACTGAAGCTTTCTTT.